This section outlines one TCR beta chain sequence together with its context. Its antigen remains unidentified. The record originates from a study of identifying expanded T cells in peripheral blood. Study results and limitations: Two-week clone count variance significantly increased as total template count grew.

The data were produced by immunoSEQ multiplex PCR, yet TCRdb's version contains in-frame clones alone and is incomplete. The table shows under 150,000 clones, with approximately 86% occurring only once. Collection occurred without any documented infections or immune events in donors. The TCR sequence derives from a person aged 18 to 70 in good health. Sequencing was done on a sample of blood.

The CDR3 region has the DNA TGTGCCAGTACCACGGGACAGGGGAGCTACGAGCAGTACTTC. Protein product: CASTTGQGSYEQYF. This sequence joins TRBV19 and TRBJ2-7; TRBD1 agrees at 10 bases. The CDR3 is 14 amino acids. Germline loops: CDR1 LNHDA, CDR2 SQIVND (reference sequence). Trimming cost V 7 bases and J 3 bases; bases outside gene matches: 6.